This T cell receptor beta chain stems from a study of T cell changes during pregnancy in multiple sclerosis. Sequenced by immunoSEQ multiplex PCR; TCRdb stores in-frame clones only, minus some. The sample lists 50,000 to 65,000 clones; about 94% were seen once. A note on this clone: Other nucleotide sequences in the sample specify the same CDR3.

The germline V and J ends were trimmed by 1 base and 1 base, with 8 bases remaining between them. In germline, CDR1 is LNHDA, CDR2 SQIVND (reference sequence). There are 15 residues in the CDR3. The chain carries TRBV19 and TRBJ2-1; D may be TRBD2 (5 bases). The sequence came from a female donor with multiple sclerosis, enrolled in a pregnancy study. The starting material was CD8+ T cells from peripheral blood mononuclear cells, obtained in the second trimester of pregnancy. The CDR3 loop is CASSIGSGSYNEQFF. The CDR3 region has the DNA TGTGCCAGTAGTATAGGTTCGGGGTCCTACAATGAGCAGTTCTTC.